A selection of T cell receptor beta chains follows, all from one sample in a study of T-cell memory formation after mild COVID-19. Using its own MiXCR run on the 5' RACE reads, TCRdb lists one record per CDR3 protein. The table shows hundreds of thousands of distinct CDR3 sequences, with about 20% occurring only once. Source material: PBMCs or a T cell subset sorted from them (not recorded which). The receptors were gathered from an adult woman who had mild COVID-19 (a few samples of this study predate the infection). Cell type and time point are not known. The CDR3 runs from the conserved cysteine through the conserved F or W. The D gene is left open where the match is weak. Rows give clone size only sometimes, using once, few, many, or a class for an expanded clone.

D gene: TRBD2
J gene: TRBJ2-1
clone size: -
V gene: TRBV3-1
CDR3 protein: CARETSGRRGEQFF
CDR3 DNA: TGTGCCAGGGAGACTAGCGGGAGGAGAGGTGAGCAGTTCTTC

D gene: TRBD2
J gene: TRBJ2-1
clone size: few
V gene: TRBV18
CDR3 protein: CASSPGTSGLGEQFF
CDR3 DNA: TGTGCCAGCTCACCAGGGACTAGCGGTTTGGGGGAGCAGTTCTTC

D gene: -
J gene: TRBJ2-7
clone size: -
V gene: TRBV12-3/TRBV12-4
CDR3 protein: CASSPGVVGYEQYF
CDR3 DNA: TGTGCCAGCTCCCCGGGGGTGGTGGGCTACGAGCAGTACTTC

D gene: -
J gene: TRBJ1-1
clone size: -
V gene: TRBV29-1
CDR3 protein: CSVDPGGGEAFF
CDR3 DNA: TGCAGCGTTGATCCCGGGGGGGGTGAAGCTTTCTTT

D gene: -
J gene: TRBJ1-6
clone size: -
V gene: TRBV7-9
CDR3 protein: CASSLGGSALHF
CDR3 DNA: TGTGCCAGCAGCTTAGGTGGGTCAGCTCTCCACTTT

D gene: -
J gene: TRBJ1-2
clone size: -
V gene: TRBV7-9
CDR3 protein: CASSLAQRVNYGYTF
CDR3 DNA: TGTGCCAGCAGCTTAGCACAGAGGGTAAACTATGGCTACACCTTC

D gene: -
J gene: TRBJ1-3
clone size: -
V gene: TRBV27
CDR3 protein: CASSLSIGGSAGNTIYF
CDR3 DNA: TGTGCCAGCAGTTTATCGATTGGGGGATCCGCTGGAAACACCATATATTTT

D gene: -
J gene: TRBJ2-3
clone size: -
V gene: TRBV7-9
CDR3 protein: CASSSTSPDTQYF
CDR3 DNA: TGTGCCAGCAGCTCTACTAGCCCAGATACGCAGTATTTT

D gene: TRBD2
J gene: TRBJ2-5
clone size: few
V gene: TRBV5-1
CDR3 protein: CASSLDLAAFQETQYF
CDR3 DNA: TGCGCCAGCAGCTTGGATCTAGCGGCCTTCCAAGAGACCCAGTACTTC

D gene: -
J gene: TRBJ2-5
clone size: few
V gene: TRBV20-1
CDR3 protein: CSATQGGGETQYF
CDR3 DNA: TGCAGTGCTACACAGGGTGGGGGAGAGACCCAGTACTTC

D gene: TRBD2
J gene: TRBJ2-5
clone size: few
V gene: TRBV4-2
CDR3 protein: CASSQDRLAGALYF
CDR3 DNA: TGTGCCAGCAGCCAAGATCGGCTAGCGGGGGCCCTGTACTTC

D gene: TRBD1
J gene: TRBJ1-2
clone size: few
V gene: TRBV6-1
CDR3 protein: CASSPAPGQAQRYYGYTF
CDR3 DNA: TGTGCCAGCAGTCCTGCCCCGGGACAGGCACAGAGGTACTATGGCTACACCTTC

D gene: -
J gene: TRBJ1-2
clone size: -
V gene: TRBV6-6
CDR3 protein: CASSGLVVGYGYTF
CDR3 DNA: TGTGCCAGCAGTGGCTTGGTGGTTGGCTATGGCTACACCTTC

D gene: TRBD1
J gene: TRBJ2-1
clone size: few
V gene: TRBV12-3/TRBV12-4
CDR3 protein: CASSAHLTGYNEQFF
CDR3 DNA: TGTGCCAGCAGTGCTCACTTGACAGGGTACAATGAGCAGTTCTTC

D gene: TRBD2
J gene: TRBJ2-2
clone size: -
V gene: TRBV7-6
CDR3 protein: CASSPGVAGFGELFF
CDR3 DNA: TGTGCCAGCAGCCCCGGGGTAGCGGGCTTCGGGGAGCTGTTTTTT

D gene: TRBD1
J gene: TRBJ2-7
clone size: -
V gene: TRBV10-2
CDR3 protein: CASSGGQGTYEQYF
CDR3 DNA: TGCGCCAGCAGTGGGGGACAGGGGACCTACGAGCAGTACTTC

D gene: TRBD1
J gene: TRBJ2-7
clone size: many
V gene: TRBV4-1
CDR3 protein: CASSHFRDRGYEQYF
CDR3 DNA: TGCGCCAGCAGCCACTTCCGGGACAGGGGCTACGAGCAGTACTTC

D gene: TRBD1
J gene: TRBJ2-3
clone size: -
V gene: TRBV6-1
CDR3 protein: CASATGPADTQYF
CDR3 DNA: TGTGCCAGCGCGACAGGGCCGGCAGATACGCAGTATTTT

D gene: TRBD2
J gene: TRBJ2-2
clone size: few
V gene: TRBV25-1
CDR3 protein: CASRGLADTNTGELFF
CDR3 DNA: TGTGCCAGCAGAGGCCTAGCGGATACGAACACCGGGGAGCTGTTTTTT

D gene: -
J gene: TRBJ2-3
clone size: few
V gene: TRBV11-3
CDR3 protein: CASSLRGAKWRDTQYF
CDR3 DNA: TGTGCCAGCAGCTTACGGGGGGCAAAGTGGCGAGATACGCAGTATTTT

D gene: -
J gene: TRBJ2-3
clone size: few
V gene: TRBV15
CDR3 protein: CATSRDRWRGTDTQYF
CDR3 DNA: TGTGCCACCAGCAGAGATCGGTGGCGGGGCACAGATACGCAGTATTTT

D gene: -
J gene: TRBJ2-7
clone size: few
V gene: TRBV27
CDR3 protein: CASSPLVGALDYEQYF
CDR3 DNA: TGTGCCAGCAGTCCATTGGTGGGTGCGCTGGACTACGAGCAGTACTTC

D gene: -
J gene: TRBJ1-5
clone size: -
V gene: TRBV29-1
CDR3 protein: CSIEGGYNQPQHF
CDR3 DNA: TGCAGCATCGAAGGGGGATACAATCAGCCCCAGCATTTT

D gene: TRBD1
J gene: TRBJ2-2
clone size: -
V gene: TRBV20-1
CDR3 protein: CSASWTGDTGELFF
CDR3 DNA: TGCAGTGCTAGTTGGACAGGGGACACCGGGGAGCTGTTTTTT